The 15 T cell receptor beta chains reported below all come from one sample, sequenced in a study of molecular identifiers for immune sequencing clone quantification. Via MiXCR, TCRdb re-called the PCR reads, giving one row per CDR3 protein. The sample includes more than 550,000 distinct CDR3 sequences, about 25% of them seen just once. The specimen sequenced was naive CD8+ T cells from blood, with Jurkat cell RNA spiked in. As for subset: FACS-sorted CD8+CD4-CCR7+CD45RA+ naive T cells. The receptor set was obtained from a human donor in good health. Some libraries in this study had Jurkat cell RNA spiked in.

As regards this clonotype: This may be a read error: a much more frequent sequence differs by one nucleotide. CDR3 amino acids: CASSIELAGDYNEQFF. CDR3 DNA sequence: TGTGCCAGCAGCATAGAATTAGCGGGGGACTACAATGAGCAGTTCTTC. This rearrangement joins TRBV11-2 to TRBJ2-1, with TRBD2 matching 9 bases. CDR3 length: 16 residues. Germline V gene lookup returns CDR1 SGHAT and CDR2 FQNNGV.

This clonotype was counted ten times or more. The rearrangement uses TRBV24-1 and TRBJ2-3; no firm D call. Trimming stripped 8 bases from V and 0 bases from J, with 5 bases between. CDR3 length: 12 amino acids. Germline CDR1 reads KGHDR; CDR2 reads SFDVKD. Here the CDR3 DNA reads TGTGCCACCAAAGGTAGCACAGATACGCAGTATTTT. This gives the protein CATKGSTDTQYF.

This clonotype showed up many times. The chain carries TRBV3-1 and TRBJ1-5, with TRBD1 identical over 7 bases. With V trimmed by 1 base and J by 7 bases, 4 bases remained unmatched. The length of the CDR3 is 14 residues. Germline V gene sequence: CDR1 LGHDT, CDR2 YNNKEL (reference sequence). The CDR3: CASSQAQGEQPQHF. CDR3 sequence (DNA): TGTGCCAGCAGCCAAGCTCAGGGGGAGCAGCCCCAGCATTTT. The full variable domain, rest sourced from reference TRBV3-1 and TRBJ1-5, is DTAVSQTPKYLVTQMGNDKSIKCEQNLGHDTMYWYKQDSKKFLKIMFSYNNKELIINETVPNRFSPKSPDKAHLNLHINSLELGDSAVYFCASSQAQGEQPQHFGDGTRLSIL.

This clonotype was seen only a few times. The chain joins TRBV6-6 to TRBJ2-2; 7 nucleotides line up with TRBD2. Germline V gene sequence: CDR1 MNHNY, CDR2 SVGAGI (reference sequence). V shed 3 bases and J 2 bases; nucleotides not matched to a gene: 12. The CDR3 is made up of 18 amino acids. Here the CDR3 reads CASSYNPQLATNTGELFF. The CDR3 DNA reads TGTGCCAGCAGTTATAATCCCCAACTAGCGACTAACACCGGGGAGCTGTTTTTT.

This clonotype was detected a few times. CDR3 bases: TGTGCCAATAGCCCGGGGGCGGGAGGTCAGCCCCAGCATTTT. As protein: CANSPGAGGQPQHF. J is TRBJ1-5 and V is TRBV19; D is possibly TRBD1 (6 bases). The CDR3 length is 14 residues. CDR1 LNHDA and CDR2 SQIVND come from the germline V gene (reference sequence). Trimming removed 10 bases from V and 6 bases from J, with 19 bases in between.

This chain connects TRBV5-4 to TRBJ2-2; 12 bases align to TRBD2. Germline V gives CDR1 SGHNT, CDR2 YYREEE (reference sequence). This CDR3 spans 16 amino acids. V shed 4 bases, J shed 2 bases, and the junction held 3 bases outside the gene matches. The CDR3 nucleotides read TGTGCCAGCAGCGGACTAGCGGGAACCAACACCGGGGAGCTGTTTTTT. Protein: CASSGLAGTNTGELFF. The full variable domain, rest sourced from reference TRBV5-4 and TRBJ2-2, is ETGVTQSPTHLIKTRGQQVTLRCSSQSGHNTVSWYQQALGQGPQFIFQYYREEENGRGNFPPRFSGLQFPNYSSELNVNALELDDSALYLCASSGLAGTNTGELFFGEGSRLTVL.

This clonotype was recorded at least ten times. The chain joins TRBV12-3 or TRBV12-4 to TRBJ1-5; 10 bases are shared with TRBD1. J gave up 6 bases and V 4 bases, and 3 bases lay outside the gene matches. The length of the CDR3 is 14 residues. CDR3 protein: CASSSGTGVQPQHF. The CDR3 DNA is TGTGCCAGCAGTTCCGGGACAGGGGTTCAGCCCCAGCATTTT.

V and J are TRBV10-1 and TRBJ1-5; the D is unclear. With 8 bases removed from V and 7 bases from J, the gap between germline ends came to 15 bases. The CDR3 has 13 residues. CDR1 and CDR2 from the germline V gene are WNHNN and SYGVQD (reference sequence). The CDR3 sequence is CASQTRGRQPQHF. The DNA of the CDR3 is TGCGCCAGCCAGACTCGCGGGCGCCAGCCCCAGCATTTT.

V and J are TRBV7-2 and TRBJ2-2; 8 bases fit TRBD2. J gave up 6 bases and V 4 bases, and 7 bases lay outside the gene matches. Germline CDR1 is SGHTA and CDR2 is FQGNSA. The CDR3 covers 15 residues. The CDR3 reads CASSSQASGPGELFF. In nucleotides, the CDR3 is TGTGCCAGCAGCTCCCAGGCTAGCGGGCCCGGGGAGCTGTTTTTT.

This clonotype was seen ten or more times. The chain employs TRBV4-3 and TRBJ2-1, with no clear D. Germline loops: CDR1 LGHNA, CDR2 YSLEER. This CDR3 region has 12 residues. V shed 4 bases and J shed 8 bases, with 9 bases lying between them. This CDR3 is CASSLRAHEQFF. The CDR3 bases are TGCGCCAGCAGCCTACGGGCCCATGAGCAGTTCTTC.

About this clonotype: The CDR3 does not close with the conserved phenylalanine or tryptophan, likely indicating a read error. The rearrangement links TRBV15 to TRBJ2-1; 7 bases agree with TRBD2. The V gene's germline CDR1 is LNHNV and CDR2 YYDKDF (reference sequence). This CDR3 comprises 13 residues. The V and J ends lost 0 bases and 8 bases, in that order; junction bases with no gene match: 1. The DNA of the CDR3 is TGTGCCACCAGCAGAGATCGGGAGGATGAGCAGTTCCTC. Its translation: CATSRDREDEQFL.

This clonotype has at least ten counts. The chain is built from TRBV7-8 and TRBJ1-4, with D tentatively TRBD1 (5 bases). Trimming left V 5 bases short and J 8 bases short, with 15 bases between. The germline CDR1 and CDR2 sequences are SGHVS and FQNEAQ. The CDR3 contains 14 residues. The CDR3 nucleotides are TGTGCCAGCAGCGAACAGGTCCTGGGGGAAAAACTGTTTTTT. This encodes CASSEQVLGEKLFF.

Points on this clonotype: A much larger clone lies one base from this, so it may be a read error. The CDR3 DNA follows: TGTGCCAGCAGCCCTCACGGTACCGGGGACCTGTTTTTT. It translates to CASSPHGTGDLFF. The V gene is TRBV7-6, the J gene TRBJ2-2; D tentatively reads TRBD1 or TRBD2 (5 bases each). The CDR3 has 13 amino acids. Per the germline V gene, CDR1 is SGHVS and CDR2 is FNYEAQ.

This chain uses TRBV20-1 with TRBJ1-1; a weak D match, TRBD1 (6 bases). The V gene lost 6 bases and the J gene lost 3 bases, with 17 bases spanning the gap. The CDR3 length is 14 residues. CDR1 is DFQATT and CDR2 is SNEGSKA in the germline V gene (reference sequence). The CDR3 DNA follows: TGCAGTGCCCCCGGGCGGGGGCAGTACACTGAAGCTTTCTTT. It yields the protein CSAPGRGQYTEAFF.

This clonotype was counted only a few times. The chain links TRBV24-1 to TRBJ2-7, with a tentative D call TRBD2 (6 bases). Trimming left V 5 bases short and J 0 bases short, with 10 bases between. The germline gives CDR1 KGHDR, CDR2 SFDVKD. The CDR3 is 14 residues long. The CDR3 reads CATSARGSSYEQYF. In DNA, the CDR3 is TGTGCCACCAGTGCTCGGGGGAGCTCCTACGAGCAGTACTTC.